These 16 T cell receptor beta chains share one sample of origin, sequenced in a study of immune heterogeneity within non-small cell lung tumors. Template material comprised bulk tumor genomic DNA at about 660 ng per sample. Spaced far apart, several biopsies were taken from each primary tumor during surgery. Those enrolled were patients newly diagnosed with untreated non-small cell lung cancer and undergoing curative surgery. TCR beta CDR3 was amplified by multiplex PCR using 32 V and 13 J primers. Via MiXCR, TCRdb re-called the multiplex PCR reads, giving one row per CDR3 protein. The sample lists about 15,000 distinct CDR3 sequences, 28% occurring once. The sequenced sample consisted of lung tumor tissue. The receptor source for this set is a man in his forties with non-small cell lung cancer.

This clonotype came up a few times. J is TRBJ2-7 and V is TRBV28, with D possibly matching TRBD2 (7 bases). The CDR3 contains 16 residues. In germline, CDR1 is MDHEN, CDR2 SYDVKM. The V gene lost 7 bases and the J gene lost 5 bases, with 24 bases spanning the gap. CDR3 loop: CASKRGGGGRTHEQYF. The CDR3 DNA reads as TGTGCCAGCAAAAGGGGGGGGGGCGGGAGAACCCACGAGCAGTACTTC.

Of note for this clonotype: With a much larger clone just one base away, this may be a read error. CDR3 coding DNA: TGTGCCAGCAGTGACCCCTCTACTCTGGGAGACACCATATATTTT. It codes for CASSDPSTLGDTIYF. The chain uses TRBV6-4 and TRBJ1-3; D is unclear. Trimming pared 2 bases from V and 8 bases from J, leaving 16 bases between. Germline values: CDR1 MRHNA, CDR2 SNTAGT. The CDR3 has 15 residues.

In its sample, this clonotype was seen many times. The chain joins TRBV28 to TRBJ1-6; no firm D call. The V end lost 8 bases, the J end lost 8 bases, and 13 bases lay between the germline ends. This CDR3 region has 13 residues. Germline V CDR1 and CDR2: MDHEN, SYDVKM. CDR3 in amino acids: CASALRQHSPLHF. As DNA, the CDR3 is TGTGCCAGCGCCCTCAGACAACATTCACCCCTCCACTTT.

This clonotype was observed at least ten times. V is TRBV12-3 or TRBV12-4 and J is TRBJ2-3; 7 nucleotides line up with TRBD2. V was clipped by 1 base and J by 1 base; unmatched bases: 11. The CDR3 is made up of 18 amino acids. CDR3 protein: CASSLGRLADKGTDTQYF. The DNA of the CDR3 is TGTGCCAGCAGTTTAGGAAGGCTAGCGGACAAGGGCACAGATACGCAGTATTTT.

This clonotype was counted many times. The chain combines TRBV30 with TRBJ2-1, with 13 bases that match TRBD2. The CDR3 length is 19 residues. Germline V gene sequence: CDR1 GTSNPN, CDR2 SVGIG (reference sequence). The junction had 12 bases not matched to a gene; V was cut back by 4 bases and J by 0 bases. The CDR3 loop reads CAWTGTSGKLRGSYNEQFF. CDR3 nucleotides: TGTGCCTGGACGGGGACTAGCGGGAAACTAAGGGGCTCCTACAATGAGCAGTTCTTC.

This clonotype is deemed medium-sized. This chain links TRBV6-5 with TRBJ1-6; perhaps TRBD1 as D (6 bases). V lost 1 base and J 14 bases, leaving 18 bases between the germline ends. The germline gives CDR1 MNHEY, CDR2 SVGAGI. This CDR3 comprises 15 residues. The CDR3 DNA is TGTGCCAGCAGTTACTTTGGGGGCCCTGACACGGCCCTCCACTTT. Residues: CASSYFGGPDTALHF.

CDR3 sequence: CSARDKTGGAGGQPQHF. CDR3 coding DNA: TGCAGTGCTAGAGATAAGACAGGGGGCGCCGGGGGACAGCCCCAGCATTTT. This sequence joins TRBV20-1 and TRBJ1-5; 10 nucleotides match TRBD1. The V and J ends lost 0 bases and 7 bases, in that order; junction bases with no gene match: 12. This CDR3 contains 17 residues. Germline CDR1 is DFQATT and CDR2 is SNEGSKA (reference sequence).

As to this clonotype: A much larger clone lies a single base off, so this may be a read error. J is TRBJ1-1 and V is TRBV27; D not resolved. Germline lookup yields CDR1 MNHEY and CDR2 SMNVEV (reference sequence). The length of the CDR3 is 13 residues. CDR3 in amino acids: CASSFGRNTEDFF. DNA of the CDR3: TGTGCCAGCAGTTTCGGTCGGAACACTGAAGATTTCTTT.

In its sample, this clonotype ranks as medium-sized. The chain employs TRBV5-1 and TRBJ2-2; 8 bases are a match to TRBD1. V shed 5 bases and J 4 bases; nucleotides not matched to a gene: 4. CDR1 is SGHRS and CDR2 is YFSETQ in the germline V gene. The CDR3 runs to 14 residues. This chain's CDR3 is CASRLTGGTGELFF. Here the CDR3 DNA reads TGCGCCAGCAGACTAACAGGGGGCACCGGGGAGCTGTTTTTT. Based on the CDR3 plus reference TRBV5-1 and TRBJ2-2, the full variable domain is KAGVTQTPRYLIKTRGQQVTLSCSPISGHRSVSWYQQTPGQGLQFLFEYFSETQRNKGNFPGRFSGRQFSNSRSEMNVSTLELGDSALYLCASRLTGGTGELFFGEGSRLTVL.

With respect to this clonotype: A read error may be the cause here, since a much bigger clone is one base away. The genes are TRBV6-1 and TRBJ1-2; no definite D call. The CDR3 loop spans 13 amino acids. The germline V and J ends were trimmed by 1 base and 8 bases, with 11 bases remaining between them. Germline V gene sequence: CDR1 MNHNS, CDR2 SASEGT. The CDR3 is CASSEGTPTGYTF. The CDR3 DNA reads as TGTGCCAGCAGTGAAGGCACCCCGACGGGCTACACCTTC.

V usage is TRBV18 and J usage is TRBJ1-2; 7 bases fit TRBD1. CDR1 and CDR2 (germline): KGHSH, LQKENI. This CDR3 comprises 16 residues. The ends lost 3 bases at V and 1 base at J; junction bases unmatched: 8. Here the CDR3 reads CASSPRQGWSNYGYTF. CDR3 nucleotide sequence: TGTGCCAGCTCACCTAGACAGGGTTGGAGTAACTATGGCTACACCTTC.

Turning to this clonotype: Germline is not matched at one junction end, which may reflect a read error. The CDR3 DNA follows: TGTGCGAGCAGCTTAAGCGCGGGCAGCGGGACCCAGCACTTC. It translates to CASSLSAGSGTQHF. The rearrangement uses TRBV7-9 and TRBJ2-5, with TRBD2 matching 7 bases. The CDR3 is made up of 14 amino acids. Germline-derived CDR1 and CDR2 are SEHNR and FQNEAQ (reference sequence).

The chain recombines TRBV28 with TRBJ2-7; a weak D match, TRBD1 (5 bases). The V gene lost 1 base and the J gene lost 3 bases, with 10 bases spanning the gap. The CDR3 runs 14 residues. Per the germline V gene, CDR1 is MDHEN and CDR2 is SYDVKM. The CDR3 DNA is TGTGCCAGCAGTTTATTATCCAGGGACTACGAGCAGTACTTC. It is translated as CASSLLSRDYEQYF.

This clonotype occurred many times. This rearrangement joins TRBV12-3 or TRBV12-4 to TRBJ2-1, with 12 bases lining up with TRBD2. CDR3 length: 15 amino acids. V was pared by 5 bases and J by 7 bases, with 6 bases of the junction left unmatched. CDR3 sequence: CASSAGLAGRNEQFF. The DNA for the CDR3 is TGTGCCAGCAGTGCCGGACTAGCGGGAAGGAATGAGCAGTTCTTC.

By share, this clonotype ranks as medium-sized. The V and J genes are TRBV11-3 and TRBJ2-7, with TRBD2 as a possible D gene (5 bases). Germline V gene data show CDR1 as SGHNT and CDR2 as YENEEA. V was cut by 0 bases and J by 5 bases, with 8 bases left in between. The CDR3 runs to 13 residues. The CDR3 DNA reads TGTGCCAGCAGCTTAGAGGCGGGCCACGAGCAGTACTTC. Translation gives CASSLEAGHEQYF.

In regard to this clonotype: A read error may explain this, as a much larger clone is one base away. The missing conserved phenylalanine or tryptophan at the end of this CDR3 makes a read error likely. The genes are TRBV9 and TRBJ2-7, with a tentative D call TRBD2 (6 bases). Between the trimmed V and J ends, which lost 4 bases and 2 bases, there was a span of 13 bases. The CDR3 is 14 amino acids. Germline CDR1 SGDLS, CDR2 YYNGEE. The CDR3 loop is CASSLNSGAYEQYL. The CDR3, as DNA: TGTGCCAGCAGCCTAAATAGCGGTGCCTACGAGCAGTACCTC.